This entry is about one TCR beta chain. The antigen remains undetermined. Trimming removed 0 bases at V and 5 bases at J, with 16 bases between. Germline V CDR1 and CDR2: SGHVS, FQNEAQ. The CDR3 length is 16 residues. This entry belongs to a study of brain metastases from non-small cell lung cancer. The study, taken as a whole, reports: Brain metastases shared most TCR repertoire with primaries, with sparse T cells. T-cell infiltration was lower in brain metastases than primaries (P < 0.001).

Sequencing was performed with immunoSEQ multiplex PCR; in TCRdb, only in-frame clones are kept and a portion is missing. Of thousands of clones in the sample, approximately 80% were seen once. The chain employs TRBV7-8 and TRBJ1-1, with D unclear. The sequenced sample consisted of primary lung tumor tissue. The receptor comes from a donor at least 40 years old with non-small cell lung cancer. Here the CDR3 DNA reads TGTGCCAGCAGCTTAGCCTCTAGGTTACGGATTACTGAAGCTTTCTTT. It encodes CASSLASRLRITEAFF.